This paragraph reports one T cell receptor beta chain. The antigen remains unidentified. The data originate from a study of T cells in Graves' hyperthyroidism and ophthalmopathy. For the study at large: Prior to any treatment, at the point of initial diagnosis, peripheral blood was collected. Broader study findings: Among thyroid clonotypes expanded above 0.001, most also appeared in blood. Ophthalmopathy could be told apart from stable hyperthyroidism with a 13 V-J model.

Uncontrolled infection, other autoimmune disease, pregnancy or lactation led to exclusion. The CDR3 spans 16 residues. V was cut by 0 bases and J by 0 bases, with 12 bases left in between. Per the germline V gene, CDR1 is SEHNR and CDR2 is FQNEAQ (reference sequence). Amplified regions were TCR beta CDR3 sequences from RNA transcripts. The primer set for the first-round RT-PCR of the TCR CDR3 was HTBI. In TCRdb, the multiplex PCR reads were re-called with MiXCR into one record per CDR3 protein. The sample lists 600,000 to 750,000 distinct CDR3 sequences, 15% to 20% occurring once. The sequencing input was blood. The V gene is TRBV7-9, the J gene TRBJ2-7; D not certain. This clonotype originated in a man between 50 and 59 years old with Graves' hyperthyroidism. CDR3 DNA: TGTGCCAGCAGCTTAGCGTATCGCGAGAGCTCCTACGAGCAGTACTTC. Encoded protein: CASSLAYRESSYEQYF.